This is a list of T cell receptor beta chains from one sample in a study of beta chain features in type 1 diabetes. Produced via immunoSEQ multiplex PCR; TCRdb's table is partial and in-frame only. In the table there are about 640,000 clones, roughly 12% of which are singletons. Sequencing was performed on naive CD4+ T cells from blood. Receptors originate from a man between 25 and 39 years old with type 1 diabetes. CDR3s include the opening cysteine and the closing phenylalanine or tryptophan. D genes are given only for firm matches.

>TRBJ1-5|.|TRBV2
CASRTGQPGQPQHF
>TRBJ2-2|TRBD1|TRBV6-5
CASSYPGQGSGELFF
>TRBJ1-1|.|TRBV9
CASSVMADTEAFF
>TRBJ2-6|.|TRBV5-8
CASSAVSGANVLTF
>TRBJ2-3|.|TRBV23-1
CASSQSMSSSSTDTQYF
>TRBJ2-1|.|TRBV30
CAWSVLLSYNEQFF
>TRBJ2-1|TRBD2|TRBV4-2
CASSQDGLAGGGNEQFF
>TRBJ2-7|.|TRBV7-8
CASSSQAGEQYF
>TRBJ1-1|.|TRBV27
CASSRVGNTEVFF
>TRBJ2-3|.|TRBV25-1
CASSRLEGHTDTQYF
>TRBJ2-2|.|TRBV2
CASRAYGQTGELFF
>TRBJ1-5|.|TRBV2
CASSEIYNNQPQHF
>TRBJ1-5|.|TRBV19
CASSYLETGVKPQHF
>TRBJ2-7|.|TRBV9
CASSVAQGPYEQYF